These T cell receptor beta chains were read from a single sample in a study of shared clonotypes between healthy human individuals. Assay used: immunoSEQ multiplex PCR; TCRdb lists only in-frame clones, some missing. The table includes 450,000 to 500,000 clones, around 73% detected once. What was sequenced was PBMCs. These receptor sequences come from a woman between 40 and 55 years old in good health. Some clones in this sample may be carry-over from other donors' samples. Both conserved end residues are part of each CDR3. The D gene is left open where the match is weak. Size is omitted from some rows. Given values are once, few, many or a class for expanded clones.

J: TRBJ2-1; size: .; V: TRBV2; D: TRBD2; CDR3: CASSEDWTSGRPGLEQFF; DNA: TGTGCCAGCAGTGAAGATTGGACTAGCGGTCGTCCAGGTCTTGAGCAGTTCTTC
J: TRBJ1-2; size: .; V: TRBV7-9; D: .; CDR3: CASSSRPGPYGYTF; DNA: TGTGCCAGCAGCTCCCGGCCGGGGCCTTATGGCTACACCTTC
J: TRBJ2-3; size: .; V: TRBV13; D: TRBD2; CDR3: CASSLGPRAGGGVDTQYF; DNA: TGTGCCAGCAGCTTAGGCCCGAGAGCGGGAGGAGGGGTAGATACGCAGTATTTT
J: TRBJ1-1; size: once; V: TRBV27; D: .; CDR3: CASSPSGYRVGTEAFF; DNA: TGTGCCAGCAGCCCCTCAGGCTACAGGGTTGGCACTGAAGCTTTCTTT
J: TRBJ2-5; size: .; V: TRBV18; D: .; CDR3: CASSPRVQETQYF; DNA: TGTGCCAGCTCACCACGGGTCCAAGAGACCCAGTACTTC
J: TRBJ2-2; size: .; V: TRBV11-3; D: .; CDR3: CASSPRTGNTGELFF; DNA: TGTGCCAGCAGCCCGCGGACGGGAAACACCGGGGAGCTGTTTTTT
J: TRBJ1-2; size: .; V: TRBV15; D: .; CDR3: CATSRDPRAGGYTF; DNA: TGTGCCACCAGCAGAGATCCCAGGGCTGGAGGCTACACCTTC
J: TRBJ1-4; size: .; V: TRBV11-2; D: TRBD1; CDR3: CASAGTESNEKLFF; DNA: TGTGCCAGCGCCGGGACAGAATCTAATGAAAAACTGTTTTTT
J: TRBJ2-4; size: few; V: TRBV7-8; D: TRBD1; CDR3: CASSPSTGENIQYF; DNA: TGTGCCAGCAGCCCCTCGACAGGGGAAAACATTCAGTACTTC
J: TRBJ2-1; size: .; V: TRBV7-8; D: TRBD2; CDR3: CASSWREREVNEQFF; DNA: TGTGCCAGCAGCTGGCGGGAGCGGGAGGTCAATGAGCAGTTCTTC
J: TRBJ2-3; size: .; V: TRBV30; D: TRBD1; CDR3: CAWRTGYTDTQYF; DNA: TGTGCCTGGCGGACAGGGTATACAGATACGCAGTATTTT
J: TRBJ2-7; size: .; V: TRBV6-6; D: TRBD2; CDR3: CASSYLSGASYEQYF; DNA: TGTGCCAGCAGTTACCTTAGCGGGGCGTCCTACGAGCAGTACTTC
J: TRBJ1-5; size: once; V: TRBV30; D: .; CDR3: CAWSVAGDQPQHF; DNA: TGTGCCTGGAGTGTAGCGGGGGATCAGCCCCAGCATTTT
J: TRBJ2-7; size: .; V: TRBV18; D: .; CDR3: CASSPLNSLSYEQYF; DNA: TGTGCCAGCTCACCATTAAACAGCCTCTCCTACGAGCAGTACTTC
J: TRBJ2-7; size: once; V: TRBV5-4; D: .; CDR3: CASSLGGPYEQYF; DNA: TGTGCCAGCAGCTTGGGGGGGCCCTACGAGCAGTACTTC
J: TRBJ2-3; size: .; V: TRBV5-1; D: TRBD2; CDR3: CASSPLAGETDTQYF; DNA: TGCGCCAGCAGCCCTCTTGCGGGAGAGACAGATACGCAGTATTTT
J: TRBJ2-6; size: .; V: TRBV29-1; D: .; CDR3: CSVGPSPGANVLTF; DNA: TGCAGCGTTGGGCCGTCTCCTGGGGCCAACGTCCTGACTTTC
J: TRBJ2-1; size: .; V: TRBV9; D: .; CDR3: CASSRASSYNEQFF; DNA: TGTGCCAGCAGCAGGGCCAGCTCCTACAATGAGCAGTTCTTC
J: TRBJ2-1; size: .; V: TRBV28; D: TRBD2; CDR3: CASKRTSGRYNEQFF; DNA: TGTGCCAGCAAACGGACTAGCGGGAGATACAATGAGCAGTTCTTC
J: TRBJ2-3; size: .; V: TRBV5-1; D: .; CDR3: CASSSVGVGADTQYF; DNA: TGCGCCAGCAGCTCCGTGGGAGTCGGCGCAGATACGCAGTATTTT
J: TRBJ1-1; size: few; V: TRBV19; D: .; CDR3: CASSIVEGAAFF; DNA: TGTGCCAGTAGTATAGTAGAAGGGGCGGCTTTCTTT
J: TRBJ2-7; size: .; V: TRBV11-2; D: TRBD2; CDR3: CASSFLAGGGPYEQYF; DNA: TGTGCCAGCAGCTTCCTAGCGGGAGGGGGGCCCTACGAGCAGTACTTC
J: TRBJ2-7; size: once; V: TRBV6-5; D: TRBD1; CDR3: CASSRQGYYEQYF; DNA: TGTGCCAGCAGCCGACAGGGGTACTACGAGCAGTACTTC
J: TRBJ2-7; size: .; V: TRBV5-4; D: TRBD2; CDR3: CASSPTSGSYEQYF; DNA: TGTGCCAGCAGCCCAACTAGCGGGAGTTACGAGCAGTACTTC
J: TRBJ2-5; size: .; V: TRBV28; D: TRBD1; CDR3: CASSLGQGSETQYF; DNA: TGTGCCAGCAGTTTAGGACAGGGGAGCGAGACCCAGTACTTC
J: TRBJ2-2; size: .; V: TRBV5-5; D: .; CDR3: CASSLQQVPPNVFF; DNA: TGTGCCAGCAGCCTCCAACAGGTCCCACCTAATGTGTTTTTT
J: TRBJ1-5; size: .; V: TRBV18; D: .; CDR3: CASSPGNSNQPQHF; DNA: TGTGCCAGCTCACCGGGGAATAGCAATCAGCCCCAGCATTTT
J: TRBJ2-3; size: .; V: TRBV6-5; D: TRBD2; CDR3: CASTPGTTTDTQYF; DNA: TGTGCCAGCACCCCCGGGACTACCACAGATACGCAGTATTTT
J: TRBJ1-2; size: .; V: TRBV28; D: .; CDR3: CASGAFGYTF; DNA: TGTGCCTCTGGGGCGTTTGGCTACACCTTC
J: TRBJ1-1; size: .; V: TRBV28; D: .; CDR3: CPKVPVAFF; DNA: TGTCCCAAGGTTCCGGTCGCTTTCTTT
J: TRBJ1-5; size: once; V: TRBV7-9; D: .; CDR3: CASSSSTSPDQPQHF; DNA: TGTGCCAGCAGCTCGTCGACCAGCCCGGATCAGCCCCAGCATTTT
J: TRBJ1-5; size: .; V: TRBV7-5; D: .; CDR3: CARSLEQAAAGNQPQHF; DNA: TGTGCCAGAAGCTTAGAGCAGGCGGCCGCGGGAAATCAGCCCCAGCATTTT
J: TRBJ1-5; size: .; V: TRBV19; D: .; CDR3: CASSTPGVGNQPQHF; DNA: TGTGCCAGTAGTACCCCGGGTGTTGGCAATCAGCCCCAGCATTTT
J: TRBJ2-5; size: .; V: TRBV5-4; D: .; CDR3: CASSSGTRGETQYF; DNA: TGTGCCAGCAGCTCCGGGACTCGCGGGGAGACCCAGTACTTC
J: TRBJ2-3; size: many; V: TRBV5-6; D: TRBD2; CDR3: CASSPLGSGSTDTQYF; DNA: TGTGCCAGCAGCCCCCTGGGTAGCGGGAGTACAGATACGCAGTATTTT
J: TRBJ2-7; size: once; V: TRBV5-1; D: .; CDR3: CASSLALGSYEQYF; DNA: TGCGCCAGCAGCTTGGCCCTAGGGTCCTACGAGCAGTACTTC
J: TRBJ2-7; size: .; V: TRBV5-5; D: .; CDR3: CASSGTEQYF; DNA: TGTGCCAGCAGCGGCACCGAGCAGTACTTC